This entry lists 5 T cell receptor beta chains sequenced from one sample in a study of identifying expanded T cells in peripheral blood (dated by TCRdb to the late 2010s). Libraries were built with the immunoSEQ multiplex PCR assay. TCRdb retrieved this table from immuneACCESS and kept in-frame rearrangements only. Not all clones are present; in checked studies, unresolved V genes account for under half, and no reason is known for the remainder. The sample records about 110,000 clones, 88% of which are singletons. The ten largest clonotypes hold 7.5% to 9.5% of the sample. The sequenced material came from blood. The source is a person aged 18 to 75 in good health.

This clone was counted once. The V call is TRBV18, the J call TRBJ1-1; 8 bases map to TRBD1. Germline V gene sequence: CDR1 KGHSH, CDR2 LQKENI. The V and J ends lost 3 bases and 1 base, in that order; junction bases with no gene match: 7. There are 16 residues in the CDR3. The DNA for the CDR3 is TGTGCCAGCTCACCTCGACAGGGGACTAGGAACACTGAAGCTTTCTTT. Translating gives CASSPRQGTRNTEAFF.

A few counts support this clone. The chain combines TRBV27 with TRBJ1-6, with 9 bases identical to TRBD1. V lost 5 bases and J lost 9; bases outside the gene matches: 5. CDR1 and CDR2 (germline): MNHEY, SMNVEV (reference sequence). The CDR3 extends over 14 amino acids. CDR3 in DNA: TGTGCCAGCAGTCAGGGGACAGGGCGTTCACCCCTCCACTTT. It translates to CASSQGTGRSPLHF.

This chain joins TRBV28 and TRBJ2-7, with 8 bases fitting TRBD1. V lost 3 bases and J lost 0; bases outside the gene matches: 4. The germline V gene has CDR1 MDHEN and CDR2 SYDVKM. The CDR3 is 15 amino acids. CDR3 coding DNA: TGTGCCAGCAGTTTGCCGGGACAGGCCTCCTACGAGCAGTACTTC. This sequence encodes CASSLPGQASYEQYF.

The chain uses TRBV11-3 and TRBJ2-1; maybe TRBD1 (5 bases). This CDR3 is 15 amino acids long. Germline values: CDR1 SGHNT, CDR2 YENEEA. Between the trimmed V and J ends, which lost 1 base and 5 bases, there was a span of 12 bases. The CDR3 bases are TGTGCCAGCAGCTTAGGGACAATCAGTAACAATGAGCAGTTCTTC. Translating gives CASSLGTISNNEQFF.

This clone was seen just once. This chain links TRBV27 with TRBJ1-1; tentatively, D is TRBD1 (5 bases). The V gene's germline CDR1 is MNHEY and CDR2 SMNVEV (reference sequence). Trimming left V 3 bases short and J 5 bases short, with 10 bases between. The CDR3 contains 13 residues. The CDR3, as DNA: TGTGCCAGCAGTTTCAGGGAAGGGACTGAAGCTTTCTTT. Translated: CASSFREGTEAFF.